Following are 19 T cell receptor beta chains from one sample sequenced in a study of T cell repertoires in cytomegalovirus infection. These receptors are not linked to any known antigen. Each CDR3 protein gets one entry after TCRdb re-called the reads with MiXCR. Here the sample spans some 590,000 distinct CDR3 sequences, just under 40% being singletons. This material consisted of cultured PBMCs, taken from culture after CMV antigen stimulation. These receptors all come from a human donor in good health (CMV status not recorded). Some clones in this sample may be carry-over from other donors' samples.

This chain joins TRBV12-5 and TRBJ2-1; no clear D. Per germline, CDR1 LGHNT and CDR2 FRNRAP. The CDR3 is 16 amino acids. With 6 bases removed from V and 5 bases from J, the gap between germline ends came to 20 bases. The CDR3 loop reads CASGMVLGREHNEQFF. Here the CDR3 DNA reads TGTGCTAGTGGAATGGTGCTGGGCCGCGAGCACAATGAGCAGTTCTTC.

This clonotype has just a few counts. The rearrangement joins TRBV6-1 to TRBJ2-7; D is possibly TRBD1 (6 bases). Germline V CDR1 and CDR2: MNHNS, SASEGT. V was pared by 6 bases and J by 0 bases, with 9 bases between. This CDR3 is built from 13 residues. DNA of the CDR3: TGTGCCAGCAGACCAGGGGCCTCCTACGAGCAGTACTTC. Its translation is CASRPGASYEQYF.

About this clonotype: Compared with germline, one end of the junction differs, possibly owing to a read error. The rearrangement joins TRBV7-2 to TRBJ2-2, with TRBD2 identical over 10 bases. The CDR3 is 16 residues long. Germline CDR1 and CDR2: SGHTA and FQGNSA. CDR3 loop: CASSQSGRANTGELFF. As DNA, the CDR3 is TGTGCCAGCAGCCAGAGCGGGAGGGCGAATACCGGGGAGCTGTTTTTT.

This chain connects TRBV20-1 to TRBJ2-1; D may correspond to TRBD1 or TRBD2 (5 bases each). The germline V gene encodes CDR1 DFQATT and CDR2 SNEGSKA (reference sequence). This CDR3 contains 15 residues. V lost 3 bases to trimming and J lost 1 base, with 13 bases between them. The CDR3 DNA reads TGCAGTGCTAGTGGGGCTAGCACATCCTACAATGAGCAGTTCTTC. Translating it yields CSASGASTSYNEQFF.

The chain uses TRBV7-6 and TRBJ2-7, with a weak D call TRBD1 (5 bases). Trimming stripped 1 base from V and 2 bases from J, with 9 bases between. The CDR3 has 14 residues. The germline CDR1 and CDR2 sequences are SGHVS and FNYEAQ. CDR3 bases: TGTGCCAGCAGCTTAGAGGGGATAACCTACGAGCAGTACTTC. Its protein product is CASSLEGITYEQYF.

This clonotype was seen repeatedly, ten times or more. V gene TRBV6-1 combines with J gene TRBJ2-7; 11 nucleotides line up with TRBD2. CDR1 and CDR2 from the germline V gene are MNHNS and SASEGT. CDR3 length: 15 residues. The J segment lost 5 bases and the V segment lost 4 bases, leaving 7 bases of the junction unmatched. The CDR3 nucleotides are TGTGCCAGCAGTGTTTTAGCGGGAGGGCCGGACGAGCAGTACTTC. Protein: CASSVLAGGPDEQYF.

This clonotype was counted only a few times. The chain links TRBV7-2 to TRBJ1-1; D uncertain. V shed 1 base and J shed 10 bases, with 10 bases lying between them. Germline loops: CDR1 SGHTA, CDR2 FQGNSA. The CDR3 loop spans 12 amino acids. The CDR3 nucleotides read TGTGCCAGCAGCTTAGTAGGGCTCGGAGCTTTCTTT. Residues: CASSLVGLGAFF. The variable domain in full, completed from reference TRBV7-2 and TRBJ1-1, reads GAGVSQSPSNKVTEKGKDVELRCDPISGHTALYWYRQSLGQGLEFLIYFQGNSAPDKSGLPSDRFSAERTGGSVSTLTIQRTQQEDSAVYLCASSLVGLGAFFGQGTRLTVV.

CDR3 coding DNA: TGTGCCAGCAGCCAGGGACTAGCGGAACCTTACGAGCAGTACTTC. Encoded protein: CASSQGLAEPYEQYF. The chain has TRBV6-6 and TRBJ2-7; TRBD2 aligns across 11 bases. Germline loops: CDR1 MNHNY, CDR2 SVGAGI (reference sequence). This CDR3 has 15 residues. V dropped 6 bases and J dropped 4; count of bases not matched to a gene: 8.

This chain joins TRBV2 and TRBJ2-2; either TRBD1 or TRBD2 may supply D (5 bases each). Per germline, CDR1 SNHLY and CDR2 FYNNEI. V lost 6 bases and J lost 2, with 16 bases in between. The CDR3 totals 16 residues. The CDR3 reads CASSLYRTLNTGELFF. For the CDR3, the DNA is TGTGCCAGCAGCCTTTACAGGACTCTCAACACCGGGGAGCTGTTTTTT.

CDR3 region: CASSRTSWDTGELFF. In DNA, the CDR3 is TGTGCCAGCTCACGGACTAGCTGGGACACCGGGGAGCTGTTTTTT. This chain connects TRBV18 to TRBJ2-2; 8 nucleotides align to TRBD2. Trimming took 4 bases from V and 3 from J; bases not matched to a gene: 4. Germline-derived CDR1 and CDR2 are KGHSH and LQKENI. The CDR3 covers 15 residues.

The chain carries TRBV20-1 and TRBJ1-2; 8 positions agree with TRBD1. The CDR3 runs to 13 residues. Germline V gene lookup returns CDR1 DFQATT and CDR2 SNEGSKA (reference sequence). V was pared by 6 bases and J by 3 bases, with 6 bases of the junction left unmatched. CDR3 bases: TGCAGTGCCACCGTACAGGGGGACTATGGCTACACCTTC. Amino acid sequence: CSATVQGDYGYTF.

The chain combines TRBV9 with TRBJ2-7, with 11 bases matching TRBD2. The V gene's germline CDR1 is SGDLS and CDR2 YYNGEE. The ends lost 2 bases at V and 6 bases at J; junction bases unmatched: 4. This CDR3 is 14 amino acids long. CDR3 DNA sequence: TGTGCCAGCAGCGTTACTAGCGGGGGCCCCGAGCAGTACTTC. Protein: CASSVTSGGPEQYF. The full variable domain, completed using reference TRBV9 and TRBJ2-7, is DSGVTQTPKHLITATGQRVTLRCSPRSGDLSVYWYQQSLDQGLQFLIQYYNGEERAKGNILERFSAQQFPDLHSELNLSSLELGDSALYFCASSVTSGGPEQYFGPGTRLTVT.

The chain carries TRBV11-3 and TRBJ2-7; maybe TRBD2 (5 bases). The germline V and J ends were trimmed by 4 bases and 2 bases, with 12 bases remaining between them. The CDR3 runs to 14 residues. CDR1 and CDR2 from the germline V gene are SGHNT and YENEEA. The CDR3 is CASSSSSLAYEQYF. The CDR3 nucleotides read TGTGCCAGCAGCTCCTCTAGCTTAGCCTACGAGCAGTACTTC.

V gene TRBV19 combines with J gene TRBJ1-1; D remains unclear. Looked up from germline, CDR1 is LNHDA and CDR2 is SQIVND (reference sequence). The ends were cut back, 7 bases at V and 3 bases at J, with 9 bases in the middle. The CDR3 runs to 12 residues. The CDR3, as DNA: TGTGCCAGTACCATTGGACACACTGAAGCTTTCTTT. This sequence encodes CASTIGHTEAFF.

The sample holds a few counts of this clonotype. The CDR3 nucleotides read TGTGCCAGCAGGGGATTGATTAAGACAGGGTCCCTCTCCTACGAGCAGTACTTC. Its protein is CASRGLIKTGSLSYEQYF. The V call is TRBV28, the J call TRBJ2-7; TRBD1 matches at 7 bases. CDR3 length: 18 amino acids. Germline CDR1 MDHEN, CDR2 SYDVKM. V lost 6 bases, J lost 0 bases, and 17 bases stayed unmatched.

This clonotype has at least ten counts. The chain couples TRBV7-6 to TRBJ2-1, with D possibly being TRBD1 or TRBD2 (6 bases each). V was shortened by 0 bases and J by 5 bases, with 8 bases between the two germline ends. The CDR3 is made up of 14 amino acids. In germline, CDR1 is SGHVS, CDR2 FNYEAQ. The CDR3 DNA reads TGTGCCAGCAGCTTAGCGGGGGGCGACAATGAGCAGTTCTTC. Translating gives CASSLAGGDNEQFF.

This clonotype appeared a few times. The V and J genes are TRBV7-9 and TRBJ2-1, with 10 bases matching TRBD1. With V trimmed by 2 bases and J by 8 bases, 9 bases remained unmatched. The CDR3 spans 16 residues. The V gene's germline CDR1 is SEHNR and CDR2 FQNEAQ (reference sequence). The CDR3 region has the DNA TGTGCCAGCAGCTTAATTGTGACAGGGGGCAGCGATGAGCAGTTCTTC. Amino acids: CASSLIVTGGSDEQFF.

The chain has TRBV2 and TRBJ2-2, with TRBD2 identical over 8 bases. The J segment lost 5 bases and the V segment lost 7 bases, leaving 3 bases of the junction unmatched. CDR1 SNHLY and CDR2 FYNNEI come from the germline V gene. CDR3 length equals 13 residues. CDR3 in amino acids: CASNLAGTGELFF. CDR3 in DNA: TGTGCCAGCAACCTAGCGGGTACCGGGGAGCTGTTTTTT. The full variable domain, rest sourced from reference TRBV2 and TRBJ2-2, is EPEVTQTPSHQVTQMGQEVILRCVPISNHLYFYWYRQILGQKVEFLVSFYNNEISEKSEIFDDQFSVERPDGSNFTLKIRSTKLEDSAMYFCASNLAGTGELFFGEGSRLTVL.

The table lists this clonotype with a few counts. This chain joins TRBV6-5 and TRBJ2-2, with D perhaps TRBD2 (6 bases). Germline V CDR1 and CDR2: MNHEY, SVGAGI. The CDR3 is 15 residues long. Trimming cost V 2 bases and J 1 base, with 8 bases left between them. The chain's CDR3 is CASSYGGMNTGELFF. DNA for the CDR3: TGTGCCAGCAGTTACGGCGGGATGAACACCGGGGAGCTGTTTTTT.